These 2 T cell receptor beta chains share one sample of origin, sequenced in a study of T cell changes during pregnancy in multiple sclerosis. Some clones are missing from TCRdb's copy, which holds only in-frame ones; the method was immunoSEQ multiplex PCR. The profile shows fewer than 55,000 clones, 85% to 90% of them singletons. Sequenced here: peripheral blood, sampled in the second trimester of pregnancy. These receptors were obtained from a female donor in good health, enrolled as a control in a pregnancy study.

The chain has TRBV7-9 and TRBJ1-6; D might be TRBD1 (5 bases). This CDR3 comprises 13 residues. Germline V gene data show CDR1 as SEHNR and CDR2 as FQNEAQ (reference sequence). V lost 4 bases and J lost 14, with 15 bases in between. The CDR3 region has the DNA TGTGCCAGCAGCTCCCCGGGGGGTGAGGCCCTCCACTTT. It encodes CASSSPGGEALHF.

The J gene is TRBJ2-7, the V gene TRBV5-1; D possibly corresponds to TRBD1 (6 bases). Per the germline V gene, CDR1 is SGHRS and CDR2 is YFSETQ. The V gene lost 0 bases and the J gene lost 5 bases, with 12 bases spanning the gap. This CDR3 spans 14 amino acids. In DNA, the CDR3 is TGCGCCAGCAGCTTGGCCGCAGGGGTCGACGAGCAGTACTTC. Its translation is CASSLAAGVDEQYF.